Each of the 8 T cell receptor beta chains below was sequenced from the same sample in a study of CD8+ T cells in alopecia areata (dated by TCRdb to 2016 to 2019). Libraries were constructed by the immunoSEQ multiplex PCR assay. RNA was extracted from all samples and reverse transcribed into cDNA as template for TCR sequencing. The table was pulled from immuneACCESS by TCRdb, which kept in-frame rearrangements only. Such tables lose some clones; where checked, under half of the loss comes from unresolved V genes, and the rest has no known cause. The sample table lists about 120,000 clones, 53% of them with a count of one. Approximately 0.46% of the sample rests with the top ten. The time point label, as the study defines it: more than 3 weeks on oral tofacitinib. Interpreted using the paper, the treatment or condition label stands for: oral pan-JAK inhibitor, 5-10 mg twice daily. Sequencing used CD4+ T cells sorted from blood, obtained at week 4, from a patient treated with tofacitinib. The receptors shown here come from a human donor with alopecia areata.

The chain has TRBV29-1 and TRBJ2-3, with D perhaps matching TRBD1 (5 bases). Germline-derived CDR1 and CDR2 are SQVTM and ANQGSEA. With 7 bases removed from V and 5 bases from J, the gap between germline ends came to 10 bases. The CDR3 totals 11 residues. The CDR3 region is CSGGRGDTQYF. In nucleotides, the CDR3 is TGCAGCGGGGGAAGGGGAGATACGCAGTATTTT.

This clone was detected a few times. DNA of the CDR3: TGTGCCAGCAGTTTATACCGCTACAATGAGCAGTTCTTC. Protein product: CASSLYRYNEQFF. The chain joins TRBV27 to TRBJ2-1; no reliable D call. CDR1 is MNHEY and CDR2 is SMNVEV in the germline V gene (reference sequence). V lost 1 base and J lost 3, with 4 bases in between. The CDR3 is 13 residues long.

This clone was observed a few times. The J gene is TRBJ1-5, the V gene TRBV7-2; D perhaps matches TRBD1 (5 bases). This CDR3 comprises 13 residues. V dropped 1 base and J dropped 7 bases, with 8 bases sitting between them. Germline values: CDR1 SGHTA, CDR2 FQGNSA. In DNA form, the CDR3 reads TGTGCCAGCAGCTTAGAGGGACGCCAGCCCCAGCATTTT. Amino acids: CASSLEGRQPQHF.

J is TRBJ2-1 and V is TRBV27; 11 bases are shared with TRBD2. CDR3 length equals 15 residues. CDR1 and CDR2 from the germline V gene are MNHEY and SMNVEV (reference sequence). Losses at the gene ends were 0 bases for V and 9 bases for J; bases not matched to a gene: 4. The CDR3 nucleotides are TGTGCCAGCAGTTTATCTAGCGGGAGGGCCACTGAGCAGTTCTTC. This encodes CASSLSSGRATEQFF.

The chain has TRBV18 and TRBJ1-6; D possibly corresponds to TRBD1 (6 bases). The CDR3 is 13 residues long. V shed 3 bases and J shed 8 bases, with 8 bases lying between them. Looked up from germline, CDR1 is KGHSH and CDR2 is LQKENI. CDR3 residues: CASSPRTDSPLHF. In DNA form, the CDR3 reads TGTGCCAGCTCACCGCGGACAGATTCACCCCTCCACTTT.

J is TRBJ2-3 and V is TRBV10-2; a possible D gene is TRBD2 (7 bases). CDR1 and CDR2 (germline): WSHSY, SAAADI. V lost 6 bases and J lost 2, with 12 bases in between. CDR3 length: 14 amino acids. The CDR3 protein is CASSIAGATDTQYF. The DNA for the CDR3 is TGCGCCAGCAGCATCGCGGGGGCCACAGATACGCAGTATTTT.

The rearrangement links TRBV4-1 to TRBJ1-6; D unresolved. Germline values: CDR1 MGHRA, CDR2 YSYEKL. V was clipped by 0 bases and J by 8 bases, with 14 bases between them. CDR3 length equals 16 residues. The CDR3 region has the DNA TGCGCCAGCAGCCAAGATCTGGTACATAGGGATTCACCCCTCCACTTT. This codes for CASSQDLVHRDSPLHF.

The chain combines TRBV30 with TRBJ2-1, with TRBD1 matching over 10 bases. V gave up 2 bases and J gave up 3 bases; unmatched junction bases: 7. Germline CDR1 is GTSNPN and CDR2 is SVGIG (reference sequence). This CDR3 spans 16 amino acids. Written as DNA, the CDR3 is TGTGCCTGGAGTAGCTCCAGGGACAGGGGCTACAATGAGCAGTTCTTC. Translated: CAWSSSRDRGYNEQFF. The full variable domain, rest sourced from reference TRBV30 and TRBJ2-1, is SQTIHQWPATLVQPVGSPLSLECTVEGTSNPNLYWYRQAAGRGLQLLFYSVGIGQISSEVPQNLSASRPQDRQFILSSKKLLLSDSGFYLCAWSSSRDRGYNEQFFGPGTRLTVL.